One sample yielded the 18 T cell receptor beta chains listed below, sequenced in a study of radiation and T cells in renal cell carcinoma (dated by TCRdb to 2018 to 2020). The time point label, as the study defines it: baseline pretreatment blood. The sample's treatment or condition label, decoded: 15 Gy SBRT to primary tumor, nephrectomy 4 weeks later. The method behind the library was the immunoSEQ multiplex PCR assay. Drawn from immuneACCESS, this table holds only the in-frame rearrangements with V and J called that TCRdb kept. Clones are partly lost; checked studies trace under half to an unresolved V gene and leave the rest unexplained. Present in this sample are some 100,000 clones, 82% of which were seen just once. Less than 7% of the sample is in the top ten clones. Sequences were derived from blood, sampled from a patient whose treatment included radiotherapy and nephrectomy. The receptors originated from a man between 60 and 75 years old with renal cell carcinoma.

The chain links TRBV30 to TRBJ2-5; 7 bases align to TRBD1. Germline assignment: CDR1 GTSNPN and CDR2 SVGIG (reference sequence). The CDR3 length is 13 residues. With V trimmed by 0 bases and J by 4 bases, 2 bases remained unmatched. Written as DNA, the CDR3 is TGTGCCTGGAGTGTAGACAGGGCAGAGACCCAGTACTTC. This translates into CAWSVDRAETQYF.

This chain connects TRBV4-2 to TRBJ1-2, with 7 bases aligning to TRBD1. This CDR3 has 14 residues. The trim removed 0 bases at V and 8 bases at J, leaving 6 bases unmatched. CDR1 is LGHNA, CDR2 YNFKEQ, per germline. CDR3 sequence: CASSQEGRGRGYTF. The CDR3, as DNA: TGTGCCAGCAGCCAAGAGGGTAGGGGGCGAGGCTACACCTTC.

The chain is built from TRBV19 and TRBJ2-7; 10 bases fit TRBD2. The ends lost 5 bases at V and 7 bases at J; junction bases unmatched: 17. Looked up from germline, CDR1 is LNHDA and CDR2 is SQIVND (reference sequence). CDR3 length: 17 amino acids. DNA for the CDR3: TGTGCCAGTAGTCTCCTTGTTGGGGCTAGCGGGAGTATGGAGCAGTACTTC. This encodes CASSLLVGASGSMEQYF.

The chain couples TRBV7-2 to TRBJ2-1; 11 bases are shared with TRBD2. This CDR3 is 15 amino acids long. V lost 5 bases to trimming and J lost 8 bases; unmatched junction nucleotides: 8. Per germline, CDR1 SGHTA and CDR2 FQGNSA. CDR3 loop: CASSPPSSGRDEQFF. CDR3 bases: TGTGCCAGCAGCCCCCCGAGTAGCGGGAGGGATGAGCAGTTCTTC.

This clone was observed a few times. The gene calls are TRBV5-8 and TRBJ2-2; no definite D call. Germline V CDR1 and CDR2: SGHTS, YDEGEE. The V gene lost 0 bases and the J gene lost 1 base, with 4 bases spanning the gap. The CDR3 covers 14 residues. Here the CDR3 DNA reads TGTGCCAGCAGCTTGGCAAGGAACACCGGGGAGCTGTTTTTT. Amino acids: CASSLARNTGELFF.

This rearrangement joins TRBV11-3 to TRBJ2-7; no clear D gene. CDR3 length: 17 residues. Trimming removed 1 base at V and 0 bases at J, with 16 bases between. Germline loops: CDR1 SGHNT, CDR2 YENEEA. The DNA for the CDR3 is TGTGCCAGCAGCTTAGGAAGATACCCCGACGCCTCCTACGAGCAGTACTTC. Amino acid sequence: CASSLGRYPDASYEQYF.

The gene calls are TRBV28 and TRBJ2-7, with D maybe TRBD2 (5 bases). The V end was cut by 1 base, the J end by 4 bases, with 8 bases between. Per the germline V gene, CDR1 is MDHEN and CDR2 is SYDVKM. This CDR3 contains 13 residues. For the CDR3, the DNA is TGTGCCAGCAGTTTATCGGGAAGGTACGAGCAGTACTTC. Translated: CASSLSGRYEQYF. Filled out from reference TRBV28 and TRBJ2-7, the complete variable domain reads DVKVTQSSRYLVKRTGEKVFLECVQDMDHENMFWYRQDPGLGLRLIYFSYDVKMKEKGDIPEGYSVSREKKERFSLILESASTNQTSMYLCASSLSGRYEQYFGPGTRLTVT.

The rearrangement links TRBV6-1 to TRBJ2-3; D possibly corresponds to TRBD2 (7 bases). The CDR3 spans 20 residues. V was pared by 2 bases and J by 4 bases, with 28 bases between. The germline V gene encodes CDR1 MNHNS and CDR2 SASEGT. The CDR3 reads CASSEPAGRLGGRGADTQYF. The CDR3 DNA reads TGTGCCAGCAGTGAACCTGCTGGCCGCCTAGGGGGGAGGGGGGCAGATACGCAGTATTTT.

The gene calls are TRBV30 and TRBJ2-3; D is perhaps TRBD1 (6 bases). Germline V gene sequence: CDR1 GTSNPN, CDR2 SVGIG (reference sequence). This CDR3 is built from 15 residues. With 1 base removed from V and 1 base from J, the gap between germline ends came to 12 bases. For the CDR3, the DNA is TGTGCCTGGAGTGGCCGGGACATACGCACAGATACGCAGTATTTT. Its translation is CAWSGRDIRTDTQYF. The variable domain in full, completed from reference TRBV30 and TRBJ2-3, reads SQTIHQWPATLVQPVGSPLSLECTVEGTSNPNLYWYRQAAGRGLQLLFYSVGIGQISSEVPQNLSASRPQDRQFILSSKKLLLSDSGFYLCAWSGRDIRTDTQYFGPGTRLTVL.

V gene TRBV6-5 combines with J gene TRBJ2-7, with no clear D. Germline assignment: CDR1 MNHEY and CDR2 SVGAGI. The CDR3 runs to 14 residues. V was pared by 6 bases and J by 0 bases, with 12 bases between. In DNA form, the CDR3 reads TGTGCCAGCAGCGAGACCGCGATCTCCTACGAGCAGTACTTC. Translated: CASSETAISYEQYF.

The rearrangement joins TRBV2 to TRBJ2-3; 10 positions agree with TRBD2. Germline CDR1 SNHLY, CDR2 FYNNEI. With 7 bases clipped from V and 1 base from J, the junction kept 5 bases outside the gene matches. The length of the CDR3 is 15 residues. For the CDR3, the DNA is TGTGCCAGCATTAAAGGGACTAGCGGCACAGATACGCAGTATTTT. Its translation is CASIKGTSGTDTQYF.

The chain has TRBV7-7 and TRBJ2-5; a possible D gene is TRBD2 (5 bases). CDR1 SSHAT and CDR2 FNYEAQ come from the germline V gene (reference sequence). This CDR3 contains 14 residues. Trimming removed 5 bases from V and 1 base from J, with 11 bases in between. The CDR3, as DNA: TGTGCCAGCAGCGTGAGCGGCCTCCAAGAGACCCAGTACTTC. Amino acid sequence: CASSVSGLQETQYF. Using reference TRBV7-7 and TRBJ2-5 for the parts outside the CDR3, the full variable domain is GAGVSQSPRYKVTKRGQDVTLRCDPISSHATLYWYQQALGQGPEFLTYFNYEAQPDKSGLPSDRFSAERPEGSISTLTIQRTEQRDSAMYRCASSVSGLQETQYFGPGTRLLVL.

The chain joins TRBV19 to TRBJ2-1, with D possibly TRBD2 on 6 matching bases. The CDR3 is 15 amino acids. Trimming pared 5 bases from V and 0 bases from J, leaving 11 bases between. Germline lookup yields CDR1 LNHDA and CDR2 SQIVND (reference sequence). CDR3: CASSVGGVSYNEQFF. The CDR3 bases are TGTGCCAGTAGTGTGGGCGGGGTCTCCTACAATGAGCAGTTCTTC.

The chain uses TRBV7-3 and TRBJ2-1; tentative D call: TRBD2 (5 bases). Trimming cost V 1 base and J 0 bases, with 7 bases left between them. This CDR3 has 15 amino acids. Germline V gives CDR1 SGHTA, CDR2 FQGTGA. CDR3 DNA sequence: TGTGCCAGCAGCTTAAGGGCGGGCTCCTACAATGAGCAGTTCTTC. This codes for CASSLRAGSYNEQFF.

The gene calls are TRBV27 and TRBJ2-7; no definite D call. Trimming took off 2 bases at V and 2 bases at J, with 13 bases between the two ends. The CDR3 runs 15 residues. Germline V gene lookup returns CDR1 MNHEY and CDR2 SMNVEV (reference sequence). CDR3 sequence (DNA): TGTGCCAGCAGTTTAGATTCGGTTTTCGCCTACGAGCAGTACTTC. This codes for CASSLDSVFAYEQYF.

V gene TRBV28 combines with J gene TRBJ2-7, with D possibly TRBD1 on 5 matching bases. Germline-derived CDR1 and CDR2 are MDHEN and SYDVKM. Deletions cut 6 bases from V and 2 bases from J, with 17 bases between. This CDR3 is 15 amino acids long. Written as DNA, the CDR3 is TGTGCCAGCAGCCAAATCGCAGGACAAGCCTACGAGCAGTACTTC. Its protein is CASSQIAGQAYEQYF.

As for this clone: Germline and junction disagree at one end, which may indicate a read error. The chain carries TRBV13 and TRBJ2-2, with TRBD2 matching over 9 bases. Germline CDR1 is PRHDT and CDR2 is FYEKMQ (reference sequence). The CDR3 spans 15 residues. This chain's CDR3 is CASSTPSGNAGELFF. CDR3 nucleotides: TGTGCCAGCAGCACACCTAGCGGGAACGCCGGGGAGCTGTTTTTT.

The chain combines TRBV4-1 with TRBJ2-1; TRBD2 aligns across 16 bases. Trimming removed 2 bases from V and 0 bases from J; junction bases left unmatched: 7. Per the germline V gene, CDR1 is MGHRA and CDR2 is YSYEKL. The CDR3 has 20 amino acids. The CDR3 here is CASSQRGTSGRAGSYNEQFF. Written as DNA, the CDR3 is TGCGCCAGCAGCCAAAGGGGGACTAGCGGGAGGGCCGGCTCCTACAATGAGCAGTTCTTC.